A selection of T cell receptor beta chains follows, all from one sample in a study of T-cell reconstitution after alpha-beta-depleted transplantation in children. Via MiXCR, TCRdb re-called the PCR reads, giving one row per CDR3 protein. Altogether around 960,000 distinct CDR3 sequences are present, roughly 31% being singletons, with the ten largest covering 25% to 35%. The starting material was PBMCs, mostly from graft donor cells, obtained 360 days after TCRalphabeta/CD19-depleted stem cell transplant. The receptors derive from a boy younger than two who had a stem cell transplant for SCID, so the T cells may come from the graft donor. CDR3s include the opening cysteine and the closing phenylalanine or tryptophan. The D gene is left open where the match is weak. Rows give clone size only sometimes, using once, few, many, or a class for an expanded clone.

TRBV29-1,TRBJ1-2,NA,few,TGCAGCGTGAAGATGGGTCCTGGCTACACCTTC,CSVKMGPGYTF
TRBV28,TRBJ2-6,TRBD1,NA,TGTGCCAGCAGTTGGACAGGGGGCTCTGGGGCCAACGTCCTGACTTTC,CASSWTGGSGANVLTF
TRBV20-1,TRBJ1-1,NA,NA,TGCAGTGCCACCCCCCTCGGGGAATGGGACACTGAAGCTTTCTTT,CSATPLGEWDTEAFF
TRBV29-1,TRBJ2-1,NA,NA,TGCAGCGTTGAAGATCGGGCTGAGCAGTTCTTC,CSVEDRAEQFF
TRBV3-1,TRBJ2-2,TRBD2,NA,TGTGCCAGCAGCCAAGAGGGCCTAGCGGGGGACCCCACCGGGGAGCTGTTTTTT,CASSQEGLAGDPTGELFF
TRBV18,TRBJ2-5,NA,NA,TGTGCCAGCTCACCACTGCCGGCGGTCCAAGAGACCCAGTACTTC,CASSPLPAVQETQYF
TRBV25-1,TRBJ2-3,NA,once,TGTGCCAGCAGTGAAGGGGGGACCGCTATTCTTACAGATACGCAGTATTTT,CASSEGGTAILTDTQYF
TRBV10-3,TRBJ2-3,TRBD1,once,TGTGCCACCTCACGACAGGGTTTGCCAGATACGCAGTATTTT,CATSRQGLPDTQYF
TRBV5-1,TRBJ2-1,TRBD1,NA,TGCGCCAGCAGCGGACAGACAGGGGGGTCAATCAGTGAGCAGTTCTTC,CASSGQTGGSISEQFF
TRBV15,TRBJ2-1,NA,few,TGTGCCACCAGCCGCGGGACCGCGAACTGGAATGAGCAGTTCTTC,CATSRGTANWNEQFF
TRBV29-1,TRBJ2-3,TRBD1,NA,TGCAGCGCCTTCAATTTGGCACCGGAAAAACAGGGGTTGAGGACAGATACGCAGTATTTT,CSAFNLAPEKQGLRTDTQYF
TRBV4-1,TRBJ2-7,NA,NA,TGCGCCAGCAGCCAAGACGGAGCGTACTACGAGCAGTACTTC,CASSQDGAYYEQYF
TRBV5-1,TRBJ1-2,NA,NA,TGCGCCAGCAGCTTGGGGCCGGGGGCGCTTACTAACTATGGCTACACCTTC,CASSLGPGALTNYGYTF
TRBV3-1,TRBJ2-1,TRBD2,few,TGTGCCAGCAGCCCGCTGGGACTAGCGGGGGGGAATGAGCAGTTCTTC,CASSPLGLAGGNEQFF
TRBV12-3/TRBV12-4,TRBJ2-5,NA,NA,TGTGCCAGCAGTTTAGACGAAGGACAGTTCCAAGAGACCCAGTACTTC,CASSLDEGQFQETQYF
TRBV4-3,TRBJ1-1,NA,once,TGCGCCAGCAGCCAAGAATCCGGTGAGGACACTGAAGCTTTCTTT,CASSQESGEDTEAFF
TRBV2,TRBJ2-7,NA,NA,TGTGCCAGCAGTGAAGGGTCAGATTTCCGACCCTACGAGCAGTACTTC,CASSEGSDFRPYEQYF
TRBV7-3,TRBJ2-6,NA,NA,TGTGCCAGCAGCGGAGAGCATGGGTTCTCTGGGGCCAACGTCCTGACTTTC,CASSGEHGFSGANVLTF
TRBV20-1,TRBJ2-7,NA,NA,TGCAGTGCTAGAACTACAGGACGGACCTACGAGCAGTACTTC,CSARTTGRTYEQYF
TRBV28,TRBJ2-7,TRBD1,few,TGTGCCAGCAGTTTATGGAAACAGGGGAAGGGTTACGAGCAGTACTTC,CASSLWKQGKGYEQYF
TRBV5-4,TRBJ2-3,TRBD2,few,TGTGCCAGCAGCCCCCCGGGACTAGCGGCCACAGATACGCAGTATTTT,CASSPPGLAATDTQYF
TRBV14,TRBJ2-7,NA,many,TGTGCCAGCAGCCCTTGGGGCAGTGGCGAGCAGTACTTC,CASSPWGSGEQYF
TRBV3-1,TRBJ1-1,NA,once,TGTGCCAGCAGCCAAGGCGGACTGGGGGAATGGGACACTGAAGCTTTCTTT,CASSQGGLGEWDTEAFF
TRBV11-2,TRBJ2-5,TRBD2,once,TGTGCCAGCAGCTTAGGAAGAGCGGGGAGGAGGGAGACCCAGTACTTC,CASSLGRAGRRETQYF
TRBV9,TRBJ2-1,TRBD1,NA,TGTGCCAGCAGCGCGGGACAGGCCCTACCAAACAATGAGCAGTTCTTC,CASSAGQALPNNEQFF
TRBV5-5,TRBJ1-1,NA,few,TGTGCCAGCAGCTCCTTGCTGGGCACAGGGCGACCCACTGAAGCTTTCTTT,CASSSLLGTGRPTEAFF
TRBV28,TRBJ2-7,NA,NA,TGTGCCATCAAATCCAAGGACAAATACGAGCAGTACTTC,CAIKSKDKYEQYF
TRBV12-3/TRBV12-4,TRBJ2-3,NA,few,TGTGCCAGCAGTTTAGATGGGACTCCGCTGGGTACGCAGTATTTT,CASSLDGTPLGTQYF
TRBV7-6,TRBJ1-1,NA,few,TGTGCCAGCAGCCCTTTCTCCGGGACTGAAGCTTTCTTT,CASSPFSGTEAFF
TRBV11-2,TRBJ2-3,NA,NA,TGTGCCAGCAGCTTCAGGCGGGATATACGTTGGCAGTATTTT,CASSFRRDIRWQYF
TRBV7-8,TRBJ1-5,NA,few,TGTGCCAGCAGCTTAGGGTCCGGGTTTAAAATGAGCAATCAGCCCCAGCATTTT,CASSLGSGFKMSNQPQHF
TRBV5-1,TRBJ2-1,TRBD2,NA,TGCGCCAGCAGCTTGGGGTATCTAGCGGGAGGGCACAATGAGCAGTTCTTC,CASSLGYLAGGHNEQFF
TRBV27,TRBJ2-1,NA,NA,TGTGCCAGCAGAGAGGGGCAGGTCCTGAACAATGAGCAGTTCTTC,CASREGQVLNNEQFF
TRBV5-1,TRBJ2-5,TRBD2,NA,TGCGCCAGCAGCCGAGAGCGGGGGCTGGAGACCCAGTACTTC,CASSRERGLETQYF
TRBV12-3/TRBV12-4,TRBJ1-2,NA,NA,TGTGCCAGCAGTTTCGCGCAGCACTATGGCTACACCTTC,CASSFAQHYGYTF
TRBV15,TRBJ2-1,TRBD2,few,TGTGCCACCAGTCCCAGCGGGGGCTCCTACAATGAGCAGTTCTTC,CATSPSGGSYNEQFF
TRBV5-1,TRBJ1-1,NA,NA,TGCGCCAGCAGCTTGAGTCCACCTAAAGGTGAAGCTTTCTTT,CASSLSPPKGEAFF
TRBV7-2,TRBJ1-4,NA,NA,TGTGCCAGCAGCCGACGGGGTCCAACTAATGAAAAACTGTTTTTT,CASSRRGPTNEKLFF
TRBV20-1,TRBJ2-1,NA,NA,TGCAGTGCTAGCAGACAGAACAATGAGCAGTTCTTC,CSASRQNNEQFF
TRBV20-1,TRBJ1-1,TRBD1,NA,TGCAGGGGACAGGGCGACACTGAAGCTTTCTTT,CRGQGDTEAFF
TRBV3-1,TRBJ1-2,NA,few,TGTGCCAGCAGCCGGACAGTCTATGGCTACACCTTC,CASSRTVYGYTF
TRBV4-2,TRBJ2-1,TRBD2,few,TGTGCCAGCAGCCGCCGGACTAGCGGCCTATACAATGAGCAGTTCTTC,CASSRRTSGLYNEQFF
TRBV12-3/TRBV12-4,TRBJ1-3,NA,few,TGTGCCAGCAGCATCGGCCGACGCTCTGGAAACACCATATATTTT,CASSIGRRSGNTIYF
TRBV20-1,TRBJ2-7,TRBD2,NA,TGCAGTGCATTCCTAGCGGGGTCCTACGAGCAGTACTTC,CSAFLAGSYEQYF
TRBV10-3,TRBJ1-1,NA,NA,TGTGCCATCTCTAATCAGGGTGGCGGCACTGAAGCTTTCTTT,CAISNQGGGTEAFF
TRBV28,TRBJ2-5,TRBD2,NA,TGTGCCAGTTTAGCGGGGCAAGAGACCCAGTACTTC,CASLAGQETQYF
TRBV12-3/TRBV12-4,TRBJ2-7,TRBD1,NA,TGTGCCAGCAGGTCGACAGGGATCTACGAGCAGTACTTC,CASRSTGIYEQYF
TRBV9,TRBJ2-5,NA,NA,TGTGCCAGCAGCACAACAGGGAGCCAAGAGACCCAGTACTTC,CASSTTGSQETQYF
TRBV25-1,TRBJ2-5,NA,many,TGTGCCAGCAGTGAATCACAACCCGGCCAAGAGACCCAGTACTTC,CASSESQPGQETQYF
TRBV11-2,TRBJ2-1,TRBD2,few,TGTGCCAGCAGCCCGGGACATCTGGCGGGACTAGCTGGTCGCAATGAGCAGTTCTTC,CASSPGHLAGLAGRNEQFF
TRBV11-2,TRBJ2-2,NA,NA,TGTGCCAGCAGCGGATCTAGTTGGCAAAGCACCGGGGAGCTGTTTTTT,CASSGSSWQSTGELFF
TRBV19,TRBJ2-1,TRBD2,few,TGTGCCAGTATGGGCGGGGGGAACAATGAGCAGTTCTTC,CASMGGGNNEQFF
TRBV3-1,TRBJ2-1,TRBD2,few,TGTGCCAGCAGCCTCAGCTTGGGACTAGCGGGGGGCAAGAGCTCCTACAATGAGCAGTTCTTC,CASSLSLGLAGGKSSYNEQFF
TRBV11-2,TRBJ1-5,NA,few,TGTGCCAGCAGCTTAGATTTTCTTGGGCGGCACAATCAGCCCCAGCATTTT,CASSLDFLGRHNQPQHF
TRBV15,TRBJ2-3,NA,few,TGTGCCACCAGCAGAGATCGGAACACAGATACGCAGTATTTT,CATSRDRNTDTQYF